The entry below gives a single T cell receptor (beta chain) sequence along with its context. This CDR3 contains 17 residues. V was trimmed by 2 bases and J by 1 base, leaving 15 bases between them. The germline CDR1 and CDR2 sequences are MGHDK and SYGVNS. Sequencing used immunoSEQ multiplex PCR; TCRdb keeps in-frame clones, though not all of them. The sample has approximately 150,000 clones; about 86% are singletons. The sample comes from a study of blood T cell repertoires in COVID-19. Study as a whole: The origin of the acute and convalescent COVID-19 samples was the United States, Italy and Spain. Nucleic acid was either cDNA or gDNA, and it came from T cells, B-cell-depleted T cells, or PBMCs.

Input material: peripheral blood. The source of this sequence is a woman in her forties or fifties with active or convalescent COVID-19. The V call is TRBV25-1, the J call TRBJ1-5; tentatively, D is TRBD1 (5 bases). CDR3 coding DNA: TGTGCCAGCAGTGAAGGTCGGGGAGGGGTGAGCAATCAGCCCCAGCATTTT. It specifies CASSEGRGGVSNQPQHF.